Listed below are T cell receptor beta chains from one sample, sequenced in a study of shared clonotypes between healthy human individuals. Measured with immunoSEQ multiplex PCR; TCRdb has only the in-frame clones, and not every one. The table records around 1,000,000 clones, about 72% of them present only once. The specimen was memory CD4+ T cells from PBMCs. The source of these receptors is a man aged 18 to 29 in good health. Some clones in this sample may be carry-over from other donors' samples. CDR3s include the opening cysteine and the closing phenylalanine or tryptophan. The order of the fields is clone size, D gene, CDR3 length, J gene, V gene, CDR3 protein, CDR3 DNA. The D gene is left open where the match is weak. Size is stated for part of the rows, as once, few or many counts, or as a class when the clone is expanded.

-,TRBD1,13,TRBJ1-2,TRBV4-1,CASSQDRGYGYTF,TGCGCCAGCAGCCAGGACAGGGGATATGGCTACACCTTC
-,-,15,TRBJ2-1,TRBV5-8,CASSFGTSTYNEQFF,TGTGCCAGCAGCTTCGGGACGAGTACCTACAATGAGCAGTTCTTC
-,TRBD2,16,TRBJ2-2,TRBV7-9,CASSLARGSEAGELFF,TGTGCCAGCAGCTTAGCGCGCGGGAGCGAGGCCGGGGAGCTGTTTTTT
-,TRBD2,17,TRBJ2-5,TRBV5-4,CASSPTGGASGSGTQYF,TGTGCCAGCAGCCCGACTGGTGGGGCTAGCGGGAGTGGGACCCAGTACTTC
-,TRBD1,14,TRBJ1-2,TRBV27,CASSLGRGDYGYTF,TGTGCCAGCAGTTTAGGCAGGGGGGACTATGGCTACACCTTC
-,-,14,TRBJ2-5,TRBV28,CASSPRTRQETQYF,TGTGCCAGCAGCCCCCGCACGAGGCAAGAGACCCAGTACTTC
-,TRBD2,16,TRBJ2-1,TRBV29-1,CSVPSTSGSLNNEQFF,TGCAGCGTTCCCTCGACTAGCGGGAGTCTCAACAATGAGCAGTTCTTC
once,TRBD1,16,TRBJ1-3,TRBV30,CAWSVRAGGSGNTIYF,TGTGCCTGGAGTGTACGGGCAGGGGGTTCTGGAAACACCATATATTTT
-,-,15,TRBJ2-5,TRBV13,CASSPPDPYQETQYF,TGTGCCAGCAGCCCTCCCGACCCGTACCAAGAGACCCAGTACTTC
-,-,14,TRBJ2-7,TRBV10-3,CAISESTGSYEQYF,TGTGCCATCAGTGAGTCGACAGGCTCCTACGAGCAGTACTTC
-,-,14,TRBJ2-7,TRBV6-1,CASREMISGLEQYF,TGTGCCAGCAGGGAAATGATTTCCGGGTTAGAGCAGTACTTC
-,-,15,TRBJ2-5,TRBV2,CASSGGMGAQETQYF,TGTGCCAGCAGCGGCGGGATGGGGGCCCAAGAGACCCAGTACTTC
once,-,15,TRBJ1-1,TRBV11-2,CASSLVEGDWTEAFF,TGTGCCAGCAGCTTAGTAGAGGGGGACTGGACTGAAGCTTTCTTT
-,-,14,TRBJ1-1,TRBV27,CASSLRGLNTEAFF,TGTGCCAGCAGTCTTAGGGGGTTGAACACTGAAGCTTTCTTT
-,TRBD1,14,TRBJ2-4,TRBV7-2,CASSPPGQGYIQYF,TGTGCCAGCAGTCCCCCGGGACAGGGGTACATTCAGTACTTC
-,TRBD2,15,TRBJ2-4,TRBV7-3,CASSTSGSAKNIQYF,TGTGCCAGCAGCACTAGCGGGTCGGCCAAAAACATTCAGTACTTC
-,-,14,TRBJ2-5,TRBV30,CAWRSGSGKGTQYF,TGTGCCTGGAGGTCGGGTAGCGGCAAGGGGACCCAGTACTTC
-,TRBD2,19,TRBJ2-6,TRBV9,CASSLYPSGIVAGANVLTF,TGTGCCAGCAGCTTATACCCAAGCGGGATAGTCGCTGGGGCCAACGTCCTGACTTTC
-,TRBD1,16,TRBJ2-7,TRBV5-6,CASSLTGTGSIDEQYF,TGTGCCAGCAGCTTGACCGGGACAGGGAGCATCGACGAGCAGTACTTC
once,-,14,TRBJ1-1,TRBV6-6,CASSYSGRDTEAFF,TGTGCCAGCAGTTACTCGGGCAGGGATACTGAAGCTTTCTTT
-,TRBD2,15,TRBJ2-1,TRBV6-5,CASSYEGLADNEQFF,TGTGCCAGCAGTTACGAGGGACTAGCGGACAATGAGCAGTTCTTC
-,-,13,TRBJ1-1,TRBV5-1,CASSSGANTEAFF,TGCGCCAGCAGCTCCGGGGCGAACACTGAAGCTTTCTTT
-,-,15,TRBJ2-5,TRBV11-2,CASRRIQGRQETQYF,TGTGCCAGCAGGAGGATTCAGGGCCGCCAAGAGACCCAGTACTTC
-,-,13,TRBJ2-7,TRBV27,CASRPGPSYEQYF,TGTGCCAGCAGGCCGGGTCCTTCCTACGAGCAGTACTTC
-,-,15,TRBJ1-1,TRBV18,CASSPGFLGDTEAFF,TGTGCCAGCTCACCAGGATTCCTGGGAGATACTGAAGCTTTCTTT
-,-,15,TRBJ2-1,TRBV27,CASSLTRLTYNEQFF,TGTGCCAGCAGTTTAACTAGATTAACCTACAATGAGCAGTTCTTC
-,TRBD1,15,TRBJ2-2,TRBV11-3,CASSWGTGGTGELFF,TGTGCCAGCAGCTGGGGGACAGGGGGCACCGGGGAGCTGTTTTTT
many,TRBD2,13,TRBJ2-3,TRBV5-6,CASTPTSGYTQYF,TGTGCCAGCACCCCGACTAGCGGCTATACGCAGTATTTT
-,-,15,TRBJ1-2,TRBV25-1,CASTPRGSPPYGYTF,TGTGCCAGCACCCCGCGGGGTAGCCCCCCCTATGGCTACACCTTC
-,-,11,TRBJ1-4,TRBV20-1,CSAGANEKLFF,TGCAGTGCTGGGGCTAATGAAAAACTGTTTTTT
-,-,14,TRBJ1-5,TRBV7-9,CASSLGQSNQPQHF,TGTGCCAGCAGCCTCGGACAGAGCAATCAGCCCCAGCATTTT
once,-,13,TRBJ2-1,TRBV28,CASSLSLRGEQFF,TGTGCCAGCAGTTTATCGTTAAGGGGTGAGCAGTTCTTC
-,TRBD2,16,TRBJ2-7,TRBV27,CASSGLGSGRSYEQYF,TGTGCCAGCAGTGGGTTGGGGAGCGGGAGGTCCTACGAGCAGTACTTC
-,-,16,TRBJ2-1,TRBV9,CASSQHTRHWDSEQFF,TGTGCCAGCAGCCAGCACACTAGGCACTGGGATAGCGAGCAGTTCTTC
-,-,13,TRBJ1-1,TRBV2,CASSVRQGTEAFF,TGTGCCAGCAGTGTGAGGCAGGGGACTGAAGCTTTCTTT
-,-,15,TRBJ2-3,TRBV18,CASSYDSYSTDTQYF,TGTGCCAGCTCATACGACAGTTATAGCACAGATACGCAGTATTTT
-,-,12,TRBJ2-5,TRBV18,CASSQDQETQYF,TGTGCCAGCTCACAAGACCAAGAGACCCAGTACTTC
-,TRBD1,14,TRBJ1-2,TRBV6-5,CASSTRTGNYGYTF,TGTGCCAGCAGTACCAGGACAGGGAACTATGGCTACACCTTC
-,-,14,TRBJ2-2,TRBV27,CASSLNQGTGELFF,TGTGCCAGCAGTCTAAATCAGGGAACCGGGGAGCTGTTTTTT
-,-,14,TRBJ2-2,TRBV6-1,CASTVAHAAGELFF,TGTGCCAGCACGGTAGCACACGCCGCCGGGGAGCTGTTTTTT
-,TRBD2,16,TRBJ2-1,TRBV5-1,CASSLRGGAGDNEQFF,TGCGCCAGCAGCTTGAGGGGCGGAGCGGGGGACAATGAGCAGTTCTTC
-,-,13,TRBJ1-5,TRBV5-1,CASSLGPHEPQHF,TGCGCCAGCAGCTTAGGACCGCACGAGCCCCAGCATTTT
-,-,11,TRBJ1-6,TRBV6-6,CASGPNSPLHF,TGTGCCAGCGGACCTAATTCACCCCTCCACTTT
-,TRBD2,13,TRBJ2-7,TRBV5-4,CASSFGGRHEQYF,TGTGCCAGCAGCTTCGGCGGGAGGCACGAGCAGTACTTC
-,TRBD2,17,TRBJ2-6,TRBV2,CASGVAGALRGANVLTF,TGTGCCAGCGGGGTAGCGGGAGCTCTTAGAGGGGCCAACGTCCTGACTTTC
-,-,14,TRBJ2-5,TRBV9,CASSVTPSQETQYF,TGTGCCAGCAGCGTAACCCCCTCCCAAGAGACCCAGTACTTC
once,TRBD2,13,TRBJ2-5,TRBV14,CASRHSGSQTQYF,TGTGCCAGCAGACACAGCGGGAGCCAGACCCAGTACTTC
-,-,15,TRBJ2-1,TRBV11-3,CASSLSGNSYNEQFF,TGTGCCAGCAGCCTTAGCGGTAACTCCTACAATGAGCAGTTCTTC
-,-,15,TRBJ2-7,TRBV5-1,CASSFERVFSDEQYF,TGCGCCAGCAGCTTTGAGCGAGTTTTCTCGGACGAGCAGTACTTC
-,-,15,TRBJ1-5,TRBV21-1,CASSRKGVPNQPQHF,TGTGCCAGCAGCCGAAAGGGGGTCCCGAATCAGCCCCAGCATTTT
-,-,19,TRBJ1-6,TRBV7-9,CASSTGTAFSSSYNSPLHF,TGTGCCAGCAGCACAGGGACCGCATTCTCGAGCTCCTATAATTCACCCCTCCACTTT
-,-,14,TRBJ1-4,TRBV5-4,CASSPGPTNEKLFF,TGTGCCAGCAGCCCAGGTCCAACTAATGAAAAACTGTTTTTT
-,-,15,TRBJ1-2,TRBV18,CASSPGLGAYYGYTF,TGTGCCAGCTCACCGGGTTTAGGGGCCTACTATGGCTACACCTTC